This TCR beta chain comes out of a study of blood T cell repertoires in COVID-19. About the study: Material from acute and convalescent COVID-19 was sourced from the United States, Italy and Spain. In each case, the material was cDNA or gDNA derived from T cells, B-cell-depleted T cells, or PBMCs.

In the authors' workflow: Estimation of nucleated cell counts was performed using reference gene primer amplification. TCRdb's table, derived via immunoSEQ multiplex PCR, lists solely in-frame clones and lacks some. The V and J calls and clone size are taken from that table; D and trimming were inferred from the DNA. The sample comprises under 70,000 clones, 73% of which are singletons, and more than 11% rests with the top ten. V dropped 8 bases and J dropped 6 bases, with 14 bases sitting between them. The CDR3 sequence is 13 residues long. Germline V lookup: CDR1 LNHDA, CDR2 SQIVND (reference sequence).

The specimen sequenced was peripheral blood. This sequence was found in a woman between 70 and 85 years old with acute or convalescent COVID-19. The rearrangement uses TRBV19 and TRBJ1-3, with D tentatively TRBD1 (5 bases). CDR3 coding DNA: TGTGCCAGTTCCCTCCGGGGGGAAAACACCATATATTTT. It codes for CASSLRGENTIYF.